What follows are 28 T cell receptor beta chains derived from one specimen sequenced in a study of OX40 agonist ivuxolimab in advanced cancers. Only in-frame clones appear in the TCRdb table, and some are missing; sequencing was by immunoSEQ multiplex PCR. The repertoire holds about 84,000 clones, roughly 80% seen once, with around 2.7% in the top ten. The material sequenced was CD4+ or CD8+ T cells sorted from blood, taken in a trial of the OX40 agonist ivuxolimab. The receptors come from an adult with an advanced solid tumor such as melanoma, head and neck, liver or kidney cancer.

The chain joins TRBV7-9 to TRBJ2-3, with 10 nucleotides matching TRBD2. The germline gives CDR1 SEHNR, CDR2 FQNEAQ (reference sequence). The length of the CDR3 is 18 residues. Trimming took 3 bases from V and 0 from J; bases not matched to a gene: 9. The CDR3 DNA reads TGTGCCAGCAGCTTCGGTAGCGGGGGGCAGACTAGCACAGATACGCAGTATTTT. Its translation is CASSFGSGGQTSTDTQYF.

The chain combines TRBV19 with TRBJ2-5; tentatively, D is TRBD1 (6 bases). This CDR3 contains 14 residues. Germline loops: CDR1 LNHDA, CDR2 SQIVND (reference sequence). Trimming took off 6 bases at V and 1 base at J, with 12 bases between the two ends. Here the CDR3 DNA reads TGTGCCAGTAGATCCGGGACATTCCAAGAGACCCAGTACTTC. It codes for CASRSGTFQETQYF. Combining the CDR3 with reference TRBV19 and TRBJ2-5 gives the whole variable domain DGGITQSPKYLFRKEGQNVTLSCEQNLNHDAMYWYRQDPGQGLRLIYYSQIVNDFQKGDIAEGYSVSREKKESFPLTVTSAQKNPTAFYLCASRSGTFQETQYFGPGTRLLVL.

About this clone itself: The sample holds other DNA sequences that translate to the same CDR3. The chain joins TRBV5-1 to TRBJ1-1, with D possibly TRBD1 on 6 matching bases. With 3 bases removed from V and 1 base from J, the gap between germline ends came to 10 bases. The CDR3 sequence is 14 residues long. Germline-derived CDR1 and CDR2 are SGHRS and YFSETQ. CDR3 sequence reads: CASSSRTANTEAFF. CDR3 sequence (DNA): TGCGCCAGCAGCTCAAGGACAGCGAACACTGAAGCTTTCTTT.

The chain joins TRBV7-2 to TRBJ1-2; D remains ambiguous. V dropped 2 bases and J dropped 5 bases, with 9 bases sitting between them. CDR1 is SGHTA, CDR2 FQGNSA, per germline. The CDR3 consists of 13 residues. Here the CDR3 DNA reads TGTGCCAGCAGCTTAATTGGAGGGTATGGCTACACCTTC. This encodes CASSLIGGYGYTF.

The rearrangement uses TRBV5-1 and TRBJ1-2; a weak D match, TRBD1 (6 bases). V dropped 4 bases and J dropped 0 bases, with 10 bases sitting between them. The CDR3 contains 14 residues. Germline assignment: CDR1 SGHRS and CDR2 YFSETQ. Here the CDR3 reads CASSRDTTNYGYTF. The CDR3 DNA sequence: TGCGCCAGCAGCAGGGACACGACTAACTATGGCTACACCTTC.

V usage is TRBV13 and J usage is TRBJ2-1; tentative D call: TRBD1 (6 bases). Germline CDR1 PRHDT, CDR2 FYEKMQ (reference sequence). This CDR3 has 15 residues. Trimming took 7 bases from V and 2 from J, leaving 15 bases between them. Here the CDR3 reads CASNNDGQTYNEQFF. For the CDR3, the DNA is TGTGCCAGCAACAACGACGGACAGACCTACAATGAGCAGTTCTTC.

CDR3: CASNLRGNYEQYV. The DNA of the CDR3 is TGTGCCAGCAACTTACGGGGGAACTACGAGCAGTACGTC. V and J are TRBV6-5 and TRBJ2-7; perhaps TRBD2 as D (6 bases). Trimming removed 7 bases from V and 3 bases from J, with 13 bases in between. CDR3 length: 13 amino acids. Germline CDR1 is MNHEY and CDR2 is SVGAGI.

This chain links TRBV5-4 with TRBJ2-7, with 7 bases matching TRBD1. The V gene's germline CDR1 is SGHNT and CDR2 YYREEE (reference sequence). After removal of 0 bases from V and 3 bases from J, the junction contained 6 bases not matched to a gene. The CDR3 consists of 15 residues. Here the CDR3 reads CASSLERTGYYEQYF. The CDR3, as DNA: TGTGCCAGCAGCTTGGAAAGGACAGGATACTACGAGCAGTACTTC.

The chain is built from TRBV7-9 and TRBJ1-1; possibly TRBD1 for D (6 bases). The CDR3 covers 15 residues. The V end lost 1 base, the J end lost 8 bases, and 17 bases lay between the germline ends. CDR1 SEHNR and CDR2 FQNEAQ come from the germline V gene (reference sequence). CDR3 DNA: TGTGCCAGCAGCTTAGGTATACAGGGTGGAGAGGAAGCTTTCTTT. Translation: CASSLGIQGGEEAFF.

J is TRBJ1-4 and V is TRBV28, with no clear D. This CDR3 has 16 residues. Germline CDR1 reads MDHEN; CDR2 reads SYDVKM. V was pared by 6 bases and J by 3 bases, with 17 bases between. CDR3 residues: CASSPLGGRANEKLFF. The CDR3 bases are TGTGCCAGCAGCCCCCTGGGCGGTAGGGCTAATGAAAAACTGTTTTTT.

This clone was seen more than once but under ten times. This chain joins TRBV28 and TRBJ1-5, with 10 bases fitting TRBD1. The length of the CDR3 is 15 residues. In germline, CDR1 is MDHEN, CDR2 SYDVKM. V gave up 5 bases and J gave up 2 bases; unmatched junction bases: 3. The CDR3 here is CASSLGTGGNQPQHF. The CDR3 DNA follows: TGTGCCAGCAGTCTCGGGACAGGGGGCAATCAGCCCCAGCATTTT.

The CDR3 DNA follows: TGCGCCAGCAGCAACCGGGACAGGGTCTACGAGCAGTACTTC. This codes for CASSNRDRVYEQYF. The J gene is TRBJ2-7, the V gene TRBV5-1; 9 bases align to TRBD1. Trimming cost V 4 bases and J 3 bases; bases outside gene matches: 5. The CDR3 sequence is 14 residues long. In germline, CDR1 is SGHRS, CDR2 YFSETQ.

J is TRBJ1-1 and V is TRBV7-2; D gene unclear. The CDR3 has 14 amino acids. CDR1 and CDR2 from the germline V gene are SGHTA and FQGNSA. V was clipped by 1 base and J by 0 bases, with 6 bases between them. Here the CDR3 DNA reads TGTGCCAGCAGCTTAGTAGCAGTGAACACTGAAGCTTTCTTT. Translating gives CASSLVAVNTEAFF.

This rearrangement joins TRBV30 to TRBJ1-2; TRBD1 agrees at 9 bases. Germline V gene sequence: CDR1 GTSNPN, CDR2 SVGIG (reference sequence). The CDR3 sequence is 13 residues long. The ends lost 2 bases at V and 8 bases at J; junction bases unmatched: 6. Here the CDR3 DNA reads TGTGCCTGGAGTCCCGGGACAGGGTCCGGCTACACCTTC. This translates into CAWSPGTGSGYTF.

The V gene is TRBV7-9, the J gene TRBJ1-1; 7 bases match TRBD1. The J segment lost 8 bases and the V segment lost 4 bases, leaving 10 bases of the junction unmatched. The germline CDR1 and CDR2 sequences are SEHNR and FQNEAQ (reference sequence). The CDR3 is 14 amino acids. Here the CDR3 DNA reads TGTGCCAGCAGCTACCGGGACAGCCAAGACGAAGCTTTCTTT. Protein sequence: CASSYRDSQDEAFF.

The genes are TRBV7-2 and TRBJ2-3; D possibly uses TRBD1 or TRBD2 (6 bases each). The germline gives CDR1 SGHTA, CDR2 FQGNSA. CDR3 size: 17 residues. Deletions cut 6 bases from V and 3 bases from J, with 22 bases between. CDR3 in DNA: TGTGCCAGCAGACTAGGGGGAGGCAGGGGAGGAACAGATACGCAGTATTTT. It encodes CASRLGGGRGGTDTQYF.

The V gene is TRBV6-5, the J gene TRBJ2-7; D gene unclear. V was cut by 6 bases and J by 2 bases, with 14 bases left in between. In germline, CDR1 is MNHEY, CDR2 SVGAGI. The CDR3 extends over 14 amino acids. CDR3 coding DNA: TGTGCCAGCAGCCCCGGTTTGCAGACCTACGAGCAGTACTTC. Translated: CASSPGLQTYEQYF.

The rearrangement uses TRBV4-1 and TRBJ1-2, with D perhaps TRBD1 (5 bases). With 0 bases removed from V and 6 bases from J, the gap between germline ends came to 14 bases. This CDR3 contains 15 residues. In germline, CDR1 is MGHRA, CDR2 YSYEKL. The CDR3 bases are TGCGCCAGCAGCCAAGAAGGGACGCGCGGGGATGGCTACACCTTC. This gives the protein CASSQEGTRGDGYTF.

The genes are TRBV4-2 and TRBJ2-6, with a weak D call TRBD1 (5 bases). Germline V CDR1 and CDR2: LGHNA, YNFKEQ. With 3 bases removed from V and 0 bases from J, the gap between germline ends came to 9 bases. The CDR3 is made up of 16 amino acids. Here the CDR3 DNA reads TGTGCCAGCAGCCATGCTGACAGCTCTGGGGCCAACGTCCTGACTTTC. Encoded protein: CASSHADSSGANVLTF.

The J gene is TRBJ1-2, the V gene TRBV6-5; no definite D call. V was cut by 6 bases and J by 2 bases, with 10 bases left in between. Germline CDR1 reads MNHEY; CDR2 reads SVGAGI. The CDR3 loop spans 13 amino acids. CDR3 nucleotide sequence: TGTGCCAGCAGAAAGAGAGAGAACTATGGCTACACCTTC. Translated, it gives CASRKRENYGYTF.

The count of this clone is one. The chain carries TRBV9 and TRBJ2-5; 13 nucleotides match TRBD2. The V segment lost 3 bases and the J segment 0 bases; nucleotides outside the gene matches: 5. The V gene's germline CDR1 is SGDLS and CDR2 YYNGEE. This CDR3 region has 17 residues. The CDR3 DNA reads as TGTGCCAGCAGCGGCGGACTAGCGGGGGTAGACCAAGAGACCCAGTACTTC. Translated, it gives CASSGGLAGVDQETQYF. Full variable domain (outside the CDR3, taken from reference TRBV9 and TRBJ2-5): DSGVTQTPKHLITATGQRVTLRCSPRSGDLSVYWYQQSLDQGLQFLIQYYNGEERAKGNILERFSAQQFPDLHSELNLSSLELGDSALYFCASSGGLAGVDQETQYFGPGTRLLVL.

The chain links TRBV19 to TRBJ2-5; TRBD2 matches at 7 bases. Germline V gene lookup returns CDR1 LNHDA and CDR2 SQIVND (reference sequence). The CDR3 consists of 14 residues. The trim removed 9 bases at V and 5 bases at J, leaving 12 bases unmatched. The CDR3 sequence: CASSTRLAAETQYF. Written as DNA, the CDR3 is TGTGCCAGCAGCACCCGGCTAGCGGCTGAGACCCAGTACTTC.

The V gene is TRBV19, the J gene TRBJ2-6; TRBD1 aligns across 7 bases. This CDR3 has 16 residues. Trimming cost V 11 bases and J 0 bases; bases outside gene matches: 10. The germline gives CDR1 LNHDA, CDR2 SQIVND (reference sequence). The CDR3 sequence: CAAATGFASGANVLTF. The CDR3 DNA is TGTGCCGCCGCGACAGGGTTCGCCTCTGGGGCCAACGTCCTGACTTTC.

CDR3 coding DNA: TGTGCCAGCAGTCGGACAGAACTCAATCAGCCCCAGCATTTT. Its translation: CASSRTELNQPQHF. The rearrangement links TRBV2 to TRBJ1-5, with a possible D match to TRBD1 (6 bases). In germline, CDR1 is SNHLY, CDR2 FYNNEI. CDR3 length: 14 amino acids. V lost 5 bases to trimming and J lost 3 bases, with 11 bases between them.

By share, this clone counts as medium-sized. The chain is built from TRBV2 and TRBJ1-1; D not certain. This CDR3 spans 12 amino acids. The germline CDR1 and CDR2 sequences are SNHLY and FYNNEI. V lost 1 base to trimming and J lost 8 bases, with 8 bases between them. The CDR3 sequence is CASSEGLGEAFF. CDR3 sequence (DNA): TGTGCCAGCAGTGAAGGACTCGGAGAAGCTTTCTTT.

CDR3 residues: CASSMGWGTGDTEAFF. In nucleotides, the CDR3 is TGTGCCAGTAGTATGGGTTGGGGGACAGGGGACACTGAAGCTTTCTTT. The chain links TRBV19 to TRBJ1-1; 10 bases align to TRBD1. Germline V lookup: CDR1 LNHDA, CDR2 SQIVND (reference sequence). V lost 3 bases, J lost 3 bases, and 7 bases stayed unmatched. This CDR3 has 16 residues.

The rearrangement joins TRBV18 to TRBJ2-7, with 13 nucleotides matching TRBD2. With V trimmed by 3 bases and J by 1 base, 9 bases remained unmatched. Germline CDR1 reads KGHSH; CDR2 reads LQKENI. The CDR3 runs 18 residues. CDR3 residues: CASSPPGTSGIRSYEQYF. In DNA, the CDR3 is TGTGCCAGCTCACCGCCCGGGACTAGCGGGATAAGATCCTACGAGCAGTACTTC.

J is TRBJ1-6 and V is TRBV6-5; TRBD1 is a possible D gene (5 bases). V was trimmed by 2 bases and J by 10 bases, leaving 15 bases between them. The germline CDR1 and CDR2 sequences are MNHEY and SVGAGI. This CDR3 comprises 15 residues. CDR3 bases: TGTGCCAGCAGTTACCGGGCAGGGATGGACTCACCCCTCCACTTT. This encodes CASSYRAGMDSPLHF.